This TCR beta chain comes out of a study of radiation and T cells in renal cell carcinoma. This clone was counted a single time. The CDR3 is 15 amino acids. Germline CDR1 is SNHLY and CDR2 is FYNNEI. The V and J ends lost 8 bases and 7 bases respectively, with 21 bases between them. This sample's time point: blood 4 weeks post-SBRT, at nephrectomy. The treatment: 15 Gy SBRT to primary tumor, nephrectomy 4 weeks later. Some clones are missing from TCRdb's copy, which holds only in-frame ones; the method was immunoSEQ multiplex PCR. Of tens of thousands of clones in the sample, around 80% were seen once.

Sequencing used blood, obtained from a patient whose treatment included radiotherapy and nephrectomy. This receptor was taken from a man aged 55 to 69 with renal cell carcinoma. The V and J genes are TRBV2 and TRBJ1-5, with D possibly TRBD1 on 5 matching bases. Here the CDR3 reads CASYRDAPGRQPQHF. CDR3 in DNA: TGTGCCAGCTATAGGGACGCCCCGGGGAGACAGCCCCAGCATTTT.